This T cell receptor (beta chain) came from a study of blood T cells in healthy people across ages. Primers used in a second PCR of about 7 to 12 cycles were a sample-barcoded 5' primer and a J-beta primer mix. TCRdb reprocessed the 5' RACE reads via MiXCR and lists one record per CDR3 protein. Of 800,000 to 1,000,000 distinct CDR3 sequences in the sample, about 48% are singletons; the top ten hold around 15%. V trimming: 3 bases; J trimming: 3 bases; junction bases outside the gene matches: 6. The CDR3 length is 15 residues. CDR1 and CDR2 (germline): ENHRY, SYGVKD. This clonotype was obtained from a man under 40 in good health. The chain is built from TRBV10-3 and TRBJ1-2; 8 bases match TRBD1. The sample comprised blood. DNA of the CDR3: TGTGCCATCAGTGAAACAGGGGGTAGGGACTATGGCTACACCTTC. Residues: CAISETGGRDYGYTF.